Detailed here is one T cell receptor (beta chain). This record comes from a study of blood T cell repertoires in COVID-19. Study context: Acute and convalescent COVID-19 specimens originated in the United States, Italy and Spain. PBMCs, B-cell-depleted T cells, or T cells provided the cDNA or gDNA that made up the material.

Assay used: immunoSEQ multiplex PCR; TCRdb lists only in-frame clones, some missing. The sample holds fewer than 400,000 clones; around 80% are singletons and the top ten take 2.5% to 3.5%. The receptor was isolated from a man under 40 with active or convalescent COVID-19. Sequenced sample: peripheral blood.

In DNA form, the CDR3 reads TGCAGTGCTAGTGGGCTTGGAGGGGCCACCTACAATGAGCAGTTCTTC. Translating gives CSASGLGGATYNEQFF. This chain uses TRBV20-1 with TRBJ2-1; D perhaps matches TRBD2 (6 bases). In germline, CDR1 is DFQATT, CDR2 SNEGSKA (reference sequence). This CDR3 contains 16 residues. Trimming took off 3 bases at V and 2 bases at J, with 17 bases between the two ends.